The entry that follows covers one T cell receptor beta chain sequence. No antigen is known for it. Profiling relied on immunoSEQ multiplex PCR, and the TCRdb table lists in-frame clones only, not all of them. The repertoire includes under 150,000 clones, 90% of them detected once, and 0.15% to 0.2% sits in the top ten. The source of the sample is a study of graft-versus-host responses after intestinal transplantation. Study-level background: Each patient got anti-thymocyte globulin induction, then tacrolimus and steroids for about 3 years. The study, taken as a whole, reports: Detected in recipient marrow were GvH clones, some of which were first observed in ileum or blood. Early declines in HvG clones that occurred post-transplant were associated with peak circulating GvH clone levels.

From germline, CDR1 is SNHLY and CDR2 FYNNEI. The ends were cut back, 7 bases at V and 6 bases at J, with 13 bases in the middle. The CDR3 length is 13 residues. The source is a human donor who received an intestinal transplant. V usage is TRBV2 and J usage is TRBJ2-1; perhaps TRBD1 as D (6 bases). The sample was unstimulated CD4+ T cells sorted from spleen or lymph node cells, taken before intestinal transplant. Written as DNA, the CDR3 is TGTGCCAGCACCCAGCAGGGGTTCAATGAGCAGTTCTTC. As protein: CASTQQGFNEQFF.